What follows describes a single T cell receptor (beta chain). The data belong to a study of blood T cell repertoires in COVID-19. Study-level information: Whether acute or convalescent, the COVID-19 samples came from the United States, Italy and Spain. PBMCs, B-cell-depleted T cells, or T cells were the source of the cDNA or gDNA that made up the material.

Original handling: Amplification of reference gene primers was used by the study to estimate nucleated cell counts. Some clones are missing from TCRdb's copy, which holds only in-frame ones; the method was immunoSEQ multiplex PCR. That table is the source of V, J and clone size, and D and trimming were worked out from the DNA. The sample has 99,000 or so clones; about nine tenths are singletons. Sequenced sample: peripheral blood. The TCR originated in a man aged 50 to 59 with acute or convalescent COVID-19.

CDR3 loop: CASRRGVGEKLFF. The CDR3 region has the DNA TGTGCCAGCAGGCGCGGGGTTGGAGAAAAACTGTTTTTT. This rearrangement joins TRBV6-6 to TRBJ1-4, with no clear D. Per the germline V gene, CDR1 is MNHNY and CDR2 is SVGAGI (reference sequence). Trimming cost V 6 bases and J 8 bases, with 13 bases left between them. The CDR3 is made up of 13 amino acids.